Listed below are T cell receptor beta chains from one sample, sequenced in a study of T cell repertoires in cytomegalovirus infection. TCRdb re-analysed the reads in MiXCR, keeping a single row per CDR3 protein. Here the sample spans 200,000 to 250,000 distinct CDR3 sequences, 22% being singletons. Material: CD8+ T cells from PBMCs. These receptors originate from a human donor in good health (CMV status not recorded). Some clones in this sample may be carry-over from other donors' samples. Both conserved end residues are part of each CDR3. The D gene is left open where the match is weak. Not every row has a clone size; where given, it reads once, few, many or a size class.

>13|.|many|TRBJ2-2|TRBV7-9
TGTGCCAGCAGCCCAGTCGGCACCGGGGAGCTGTTTTTT
CASSPVGTGELFF
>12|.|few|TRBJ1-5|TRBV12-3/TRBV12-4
TGTGCCAGCGGGATTAGCAATCAGCCCCAGCATTTT
CASGISNQPQHF
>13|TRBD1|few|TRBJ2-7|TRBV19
TGTGCCAGTAACTTCGGACAGGGCTACGAGCAGTACTTC
CASNFGQGYEQYF
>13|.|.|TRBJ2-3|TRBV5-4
TGTGCCAGCAGCTTGGACGGAACAGATACGCAGTATTTT
CASSLDGTDTQYF
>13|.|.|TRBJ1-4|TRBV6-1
TGTGCCAGCAGTGAGACCGAATATGAAAAACTGTTTTTT
CASSETEYEKLFF
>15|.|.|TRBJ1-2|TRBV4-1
TGCGCCAGCAGCCCCGGGCCGGGACCTAACTATGGCTACACCTTC
CASSPGPGPNYGYTF
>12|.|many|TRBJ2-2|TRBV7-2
TGTGCCAGCAGCTTAAAGGCCGGGGAGCTGTTTTTT
CASSLKAGELFF
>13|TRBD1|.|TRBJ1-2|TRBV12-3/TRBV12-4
TGTGCCAGCAGACCCGGGACAGGCTATGGCTACACCTTC
CASRPGTGYGYTF
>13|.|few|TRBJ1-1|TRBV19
TGTGCCAGTAGTTGGGAAGGAGGCACTGAAGCTTTCTTT
CASSWEGGTEAFF
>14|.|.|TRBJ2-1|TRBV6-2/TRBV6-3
TGTGCCAGCAGCTGGACTCGCGGTAACAATGAGCAGTTCTTC
CASSWTRGNNEQFF